Listed here is a single T cell receptor (beta chain). The antigen is undetermined. This entry is derived from a study of PD-1 blockade in mismatch repair-deficient tumors. Study-wide context: Enrolled about 2013-2016, patients had progressing, pretreated mismatch repair-deficient cancers of about twelve types. Findings and caveats of the study: After pembrolizumab, tumor-resident clones rose rapidly, then generally contracted before radiologic responses.

CDR1 and CDR2 from the germline V gene are SGHDT and YYEEEE. This CDR3 contains 17 residues. The V and J ends lost 2 bases and 5 bases, in that order; junction bases with no gene match: 14. Assay used: immunoSEQ multiplex PCR; TCRdb lists only in-frame clones, some missing. This sample has about 130,000 clones; almost 90% occur once, and the top ten carry 12%. Mismatch repair deficiency was confirmed in all patients, by PCR or immunohistochemistry. TCR sequencing covered a few patients who responded to pembrolizumab. J is TRBJ2-3 and V is TRBV5-6; 7 bases line up with TRBD2. This TCR derives from an adult with mismatch repair-deficient cancer. The sample here was peripheral blood, taken about 17 months after starting pembrolizumab. The CDR3: CASSFLAIGRRGDTQYF. In DNA form, the CDR3 reads TGTGCCAGCAGCTTCCTCGCTATCGGGAGGAGAGGAGATACGCAGTATTTT.